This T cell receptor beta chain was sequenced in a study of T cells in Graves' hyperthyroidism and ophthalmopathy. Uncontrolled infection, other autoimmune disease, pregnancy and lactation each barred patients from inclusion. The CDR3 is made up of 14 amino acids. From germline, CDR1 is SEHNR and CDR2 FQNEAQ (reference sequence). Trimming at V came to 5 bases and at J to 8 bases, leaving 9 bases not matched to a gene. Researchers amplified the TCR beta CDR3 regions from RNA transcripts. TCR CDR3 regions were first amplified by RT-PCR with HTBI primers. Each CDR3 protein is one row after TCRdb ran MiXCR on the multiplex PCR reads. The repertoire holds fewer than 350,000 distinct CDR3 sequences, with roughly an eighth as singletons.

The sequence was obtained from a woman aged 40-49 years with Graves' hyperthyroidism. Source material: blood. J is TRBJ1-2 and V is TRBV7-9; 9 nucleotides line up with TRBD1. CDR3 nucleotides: TGTGCCAGCAGCCCGAGGGGGACAGGGCTGGGCTACACCTTC. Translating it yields CASSPRGTGLGYTF. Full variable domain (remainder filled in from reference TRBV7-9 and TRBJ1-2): DTGVSQNPRHKITKRGQNVTFRCDPISEHNRLYWYRQTLGQGPEFLTYFQNEAQLEKSRLLSDRFSAERPKGSFSTLEIQRTEQGDSAMYLCASSPRGTGLGYTFGSGTRLTVV.